This T cell receptor (beta chain) was sequenced during a study of graft-versus-host responses after intestinal transplantation. At the level of the study: Every one of the recipients received anti-thymocyte globulin induction and afterwards took tacrolimus and steroids for about 3 years. General study findings and limits: Recipient bone marrow held GvH clones, some seen earlier in ileum or blood.

Trimming shortened V by 0 bases and J by 0 bases, and 5 bases separated the two germline ends. Per the germline V gene, CDR1 is MNHEY and CDR2 is SVGAGI. The CDR3 spans 14 residues. Using immunoSEQ multiplex PCR, the repertoire was profiled, and TCRdb retains in-frame clones only, with some absent. The sample contains tens of thousands of clones, approximately 87% of which appear only once. This clone is a singleton in its sample. The antigen is undetermined. The sequencing here drew on unstimulated CD4+ T cells sorted from spleen or lymph node cells, taken before transplant. The TCR comes from a human donor who was the organ donor for an intestinal transplant. The chain couples TRBV6-5 to TRBJ1-1; D is uncertain. The CDR3 region has the DNA TGTGCCAGCAGTTACTCGGACTTGAACACTGAAGCTTTCTTT. This gives the protein CASSYSDLNTEAFF.